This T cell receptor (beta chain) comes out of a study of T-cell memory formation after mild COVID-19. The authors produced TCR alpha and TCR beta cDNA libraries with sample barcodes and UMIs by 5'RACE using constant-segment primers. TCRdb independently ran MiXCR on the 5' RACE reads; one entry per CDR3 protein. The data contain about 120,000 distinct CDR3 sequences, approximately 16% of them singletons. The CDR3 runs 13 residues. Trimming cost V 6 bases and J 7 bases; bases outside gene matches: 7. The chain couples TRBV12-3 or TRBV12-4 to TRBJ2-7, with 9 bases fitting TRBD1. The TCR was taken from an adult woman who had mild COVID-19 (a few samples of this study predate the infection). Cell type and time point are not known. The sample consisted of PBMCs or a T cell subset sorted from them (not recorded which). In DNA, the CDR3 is TGTGCCAGCAGGCGGACAGGGGTCCCAGAGCAGTACTTC. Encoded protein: CASRRTGVPEQYF.